This TCR beta chain was captured by sequencing in a study of cytomegalovirus exposure and HLA in healthy donors (dated by TCRdb to between 2016 and 2019). About the study as a whole: In an earlier analysis of fewer than 750 of the donors, 276 Gb of sequence data and 100 million or so unique TCR beta sequences from about 190 million T cells were reported. An early release covering 550 to 700 HLA-typed donors comprised about 310 gigabases of sequencing data and 65 million to 100 million unique TCR sequences. Of the roughly 400 genotyped donors, over 65% fell in the genetic ancestry cluster associated with self-reported Caucasian donors. The aim of the study was to test whether cataloging public T cell receptors could identify signatures of past pathogen exposure. The T cell repertoires of 666 subjects were profiled by immunosequencing and related to cytomegalovirus serostatus. Along with the roughly 670-subject first cohort, a separate validation cohort of some 130 different subjects was used. To predict cytomegalovirus infection status, the study combined high-throughput TCR immunosequencing, statistical association of individual TCRs with disease status, and machine learning. A later analysis re-analyzed previously published TCR beta repertoires from several hundred donors and added high-resolution HLA genotyping to study TCR occurrence patterns. Rather than using new phenotypic data, the later analysis identified candidate immune exposures from TCR beta sequences and from how often those sequences occurred across donors. To decide whether each TCR beta V gene segment behaved as functional or pseudogenic, an earlier analysis of 587 of the donors relied on high-throughput TCR beta sequencing. Donor age, sex, ethnicity and CMV serostatus were compiled together with the repertoire data. A later genetic analysis took genome-wide SNP genotypes for about three fifths of the roughly 670 donors and used that subset as a discovery cohort. Every repertoire in the discovery cohort had been generated on one and the same sequencing platform. Both class I and class II loci were covered by HLA typing, at four-digit resolution. Typing coverage varied by locus: roughly 620-630 donors for A, B, C, DRB1 and DQB1; roughly 500 for DQA1; around 610 for DPA1; some 470 for DPB1. Several DR-DQ haplotypes were treated as single units for association and clustering because of strong linkage in the cohort. Among almost 400 genotyped donors of the cohort, an average of around 240,000 unique TCR beta nucleotide sequences were sequenced per donor, about a sixth of them non-productive.

V is pruned by 5 bases and J by 7 bases, leaving 15 bases of the junction without a gene match. The CDR3 measures 17 amino acids from cysteine to phenylalanine. The only DNA kept is the CDR3, 51 bases in frame from the first base. Based on the germline V gene, the CDR1 and CDR2 sequences are LGHNT and FRNRAP. Library prep was done by the immunoSEQ multiplex PCR assay. For the multiplex PCR, a mixture combining 60 forward primers for TCR Vbeta segments and 13 reverse primers for TCR Jbeta segments was used. The CDR3 region of rearranged TCR beta genes was amplified from genomic DNA by a multiplex PCR assay. On the Illumina HiSeq System, the amplified TCR beta libraries were sequenced as 87-base-pair reads. The authors' analysis ran thus. In a later analysis, tens of millions of unique TCR beta chains were counted across the 500 to 700 repertoires, and around 10 million of these chains were shared by at least two donors. Raw reads were error-corrected and collapsed into unique sequences with a nearest-neighbor algorithm that merged closely related sequences to remove PCR and sequencing errors. Alignment of CDR3 sequences to IMGT reference sequences was used to assign V, D and J gene segments. Each retained sequence needed at least a six-nucleotide match to both a V gene segment and a J gene segment. Rearrangements were called productive when the CDR3 lacked stop codons and stayed in frame with V and J; all others were non-productive. Following IMGT convention, CDR3 was defined as the stretch from the second conserved V-encoded cysteine to the conserved J-encoded phenylalanine. In an earlier analysis of just under 600 of the donors, sequences lacking an unambiguous match to a single V gene segment were excluded. An earlier analysis of fewer than 750 of the donors classified V segments as functional when productive rearrangements were above 56.7% and as segregating when the standard deviation between donors was above 5%. A statistical classification framework was built to diagnose cytomegalovirus status from the catalog of TCR beta chain sequences. In a later analysis, V and J genes were assigned by comparing TCR nucleotide sequences against IMGT/GENE-DB human TR gene sequences. In a later analysis, CDR3 sequences and most-parsimonious VDJ recombination scenarios were assigned using the TCRdist pipeline. In a later analysis, every TCR beta chain was defined by the combination of its CDR3 amino acid sequence and its V-gene family, and reads without a unique V-gene family were dropped. In a later analysis, around 600 highly shared, low-generation-probability nucleotide sequences were removed to address suspected cross-contamination and a sequencing artifact. In a later analysis, a clonal expansion index for each public chain was calculated from normalized within-repertoire ranks of inferred template counts. In a later analysis, generation probabilities were computed using a VDJ recombination model fitted to out-of-frame rearrangements, and the results were checked against IGoR. In a later analysis, TCR-TCR, TCR-HLA and TCR-CMV co-occurrence was scored with hypergeometric tests, and a repertoire-size bias correction was applied to TCR pairs. In a later analysis, false discovery rates were estimated by permuting HLA or CMV assignments 20 times. In a later analysis, co-occurring TCRs were grouped with DBSCAN, and TCRdist sequence similarity was added when clustering was performed within HLA-allele-positive subsets. Repertoires with fewer than 30,000 or more than 120,000 public chains, plus five repertoires with anomalous nucleotide sharing, were excluded from co-occurrence clustering. What TCRdb holds here is the immuneACCESS table cut down to in-frame rearrangements. Part of the clones is not present; checked against another copy, under half of the missing clones reflect an unresolved V gene, and the others are unexplained. The V and J calls and clone size were taken over from that table, and D and trimming were inferred from the DNA. This sample holds under 130,000 clones; just over 75% were observed only once. The ten largest clones take up roughly 8% of the sample.

On this clone itself: Its specific antigen is unknown. Within one base of it there is no much larger clone, and no base qualities were kept.

Findings and caveats that apply to the study as a whole: CMV serostatus was the only immune exposure information available for the cohort. A further reported finding was that TCR beta sequences accurately predicted the HLA-A and HLA-B alleles for most subjects in the first cohort. In vitro tests confirmed that a few of the cytomegalovirus-associated TCR beta chains recognize cytomegalovirus antigens. Only TCR beta chains were sequenced in this cohort, and the absence of alpha or paired-chain data limited detectable features. The classifier was reported to diagnose cytomegalovirus status with high specificity and sensitivity in both the original and validation cohorts. Because counts were too low, more than 15 rarely observed V segments, including chromosome 9 orphons, were excluded from the earlier analysis of about 500 of the donors. A later genetic analysis reported fewer N-insertions in productive TCRs among donors in an Asian-associated ancestry cluster than the roughly 700-donor mean. Because the 87-base-pair reads could not distinguish some IMGT-functional V segments, including TRBV6-2 and TRBV6-3, those segments were excluded. According to a later analysis, most CMV-associated TCR beta chains appeared to be HLA-restricted, and the HLA associations seemed to be driven largely by CMV exposure. Sequencing depth was assumed to be roughly uniform across donors in the presence/absence analyses, though that assumption may not hold. A group of highly shared sequence variants was considered likely to be a technical artifact of the sequencing pipeline. HLA typing was unavailable for some donors at each locus, so association tests used only the typed subset. In a later analysis, HLA-associated TCR beta chains were found to be more clonally expanded and to have lower generation probabilities than equally common non-associated chains. An earlier analysis of around 540 of the donors showed that most TCR beta V segments appeared in productive rearrangements either about 87% or about 30% of the time, which broadly matched IMGT annotations. Strong co-occurrence of HLA alleles, especially DR and DQ, made assigning TCR associations to individual alleles difficult. Most TCR sequences were observed very rarely across donors, whereas some public TCRs were present in many individuals. An association between a missense DCLRE1C variant and V-gene and J-gene trimming of TCR beta chains was found in a later genetic analysis and replicated in an independent cohort. The study gave a list of under 200 TCR beta chains associated with cytomegalovirus. Linkage disequilibrium might explain the correlated functional status among segregating V segments, but an unknown experimental factor could not be ruled out. According to a later analysis, parvovirus B19, influenza, CMV and Epstein-Barr virus appeared linked to several top co-occurrence clusters. The authors suggested that the approach could potentially be extended to other disease states and immunological phenotypes. A later analysis found that TCR association rates varied across HLA loci, with DRB1 alleles showing the most associated TCRs and HLA-C alleles the fewest. At a false discovery rate of 0.05, a later analysis linked around 15,000 TCR beta sequences to specific HLA alleles.

The cohort was made up of 666 healthy bone marrow donors. Cohort members were all nominally healthy when sampled, although unrecorded immune exposures were likely present. The donor tested CMV seropositive, placing the donor among the approximately 290 seropositive members of the cohort. A peripheral blood sample was collected from each donor, and TCR beta sequencing was performed on peripheral blood mononuclear cells. Genomic DNA extraction from the blood cell samples was performed with the Qiagen DNeasy Blood Extraction Kit. This receptor chain uses TRBV12-5 and TRBJ2-1, with 9 middle bases fitting TRBD2. The sequence was collected from a man aged 40-50 years in good health and CMV-seropositive. Sequencing was performed on PBMCs. The CDR3 amino acid sequence is: CASGALWTSELSNEQFF. The bases read TGTGCTAGTGGTGCGCTTTGGACTAGCGAATTGAGTAATGAGCAGTTCTTC.